This T cell receptor (beta chain) was identified in a study of beta chain features in type 1 diabetes. Expressed TCRB transcripts were sequenced, since all the RNA that had been isolated was reverse transcribed. The method was immunoSEQ multiplex PCR; TCRdb's version includes in-frame clones alone and lacks a portion of them. This table holds roughly 330,000 clones, about 11% found once. Germline V lookup: CDR1 KGHSH, CDR2 LQKENI. The CDR3 totals 18 residues. Whole-study findings and limits: The study found that naive, central memory and Treg TCRB repertoires appeared more similar in patients than in healthy donors.

As for this clone: Antigen unknown. Germline is not matched at one junction end, which may reflect a read error.

The sequence was collected from a woman in her 30s in good health. The sequenced sample consisted of naive CD4+ T cells from blood. The rearrangement uses TRBV18 and TRBJ2-1; possible D gene TRBD2, 7 bases. CDR3 DNA sequence: TGTGCCAGCTCAACTAGACAGGTCCGGGACTACCGGTACAGTGAGCAGTTCTTC. As protein: CASSTRQVRDYRYSEQFF.